This T cell receptor beta chain derives from a study of shared clonotypes between healthy human individuals. Study-level findings and limits: Generation probability values for non-shared clonotypes were lower than those for clonotypes shared by all four donors. Memory subsets had estimated richness that was generally smaller than that of naive subsets.

TCRdb's copy holds only in-frame clones and misses some; the assay was immunoSEQ multiplex PCR. The sample lists some 2.3 million clones, roughly 93% occurring once. As concerns this clone: The target antigen is unknown.

Germline V CDR1 and CDR2: LGHNT, FRNRAP. The CDR3 is 13 residues long. Trimming took 3 bases from V and 1 from J, leaving 6 bases between them. The split of CD4+ cells yielded CD45RA+ naive and CD45RA-negative memory subsets. Sequenced: naive CD4+ T cells from PBMCs. Specified subset: CD45RA+ positively selected. The TCR was taken from a man aged 18 to 29 in good health. Some clones in this sample may be carry-over from other donors' samples. The J gene is TRBJ1-1, the V gene TRBV12-5, with a weak D call TRBD1 (6 bases). CDR3 sequence: CASGLQGNTEAFF. In nucleotides, the CDR3 is TGTGCTAGTGGTTTACAGGGGAACACTGAAGCTTTCTTT.